This T cell receptor (beta chain) was sequenced during a study of T-cell reconstitution after alpha-beta-depleted transplantation in children. Study-wide points: Newly produced T cells mostly accounted for T-cell counts and diversity one year post-transplant. Surviving recipient T cells and thymic progenitors underlay high day-60 TCRbeta diversity in some patients. Reported findings indicate that, about two months after transplant, alpha-beta T cells came from several hundred expanded clones, which were derived from non-depleted graft cells.

As to this clonotype: Its antigen is currently unknown.

Unique molecular identifiers were incorporated into the prepared TCRbeta library. Each CDR3 protein gets one entry after TCRdb re-called the PCR reads with MiXCR. The sample includes about 980,000 distinct CDR3 sequences, roughly 31% of them seen just once. This CDR3 is 14 amino acids long. Germline lookup yields CDR1 ENHRY and CDR2 SYGVKD. The V and J ends lost 3 bases and 4 bases respectively, with 12 bases between them. Sequenced material: PBMCs, mostly from graft donor cells, taken 360 days after TCRalphabeta/CD19-depleted stem cell transplant. This TCR was sampled from a boy less than two years old who had a stem cell transplant for SCID, so the T cells may come from the graft donor. The V gene is TRBV10-3, the J gene TRBJ1-1; D is perhaps TRBD1 (5 bases). The CDR3 nucleotides read TGTGCCATCAGTGACATTGGGGGAATCACTGAAGCTTTCTTT. Amino acid sequence: CAISDIGGITEAFF.